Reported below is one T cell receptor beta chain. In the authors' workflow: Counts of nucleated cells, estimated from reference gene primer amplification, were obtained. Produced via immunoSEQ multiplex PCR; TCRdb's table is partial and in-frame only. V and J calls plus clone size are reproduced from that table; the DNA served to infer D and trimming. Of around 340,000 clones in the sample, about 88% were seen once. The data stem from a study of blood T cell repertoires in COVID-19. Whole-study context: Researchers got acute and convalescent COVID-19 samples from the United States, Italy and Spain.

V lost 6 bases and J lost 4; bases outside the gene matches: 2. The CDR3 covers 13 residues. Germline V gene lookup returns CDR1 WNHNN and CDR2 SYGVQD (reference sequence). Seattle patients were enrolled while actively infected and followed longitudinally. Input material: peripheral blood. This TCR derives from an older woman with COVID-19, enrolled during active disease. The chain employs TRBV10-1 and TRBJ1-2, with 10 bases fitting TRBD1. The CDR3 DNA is TGCGCCAGCAGCGGACAGGGGGGCTATGGCTACACCTTC. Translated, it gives CASSGQGGYGYTF.